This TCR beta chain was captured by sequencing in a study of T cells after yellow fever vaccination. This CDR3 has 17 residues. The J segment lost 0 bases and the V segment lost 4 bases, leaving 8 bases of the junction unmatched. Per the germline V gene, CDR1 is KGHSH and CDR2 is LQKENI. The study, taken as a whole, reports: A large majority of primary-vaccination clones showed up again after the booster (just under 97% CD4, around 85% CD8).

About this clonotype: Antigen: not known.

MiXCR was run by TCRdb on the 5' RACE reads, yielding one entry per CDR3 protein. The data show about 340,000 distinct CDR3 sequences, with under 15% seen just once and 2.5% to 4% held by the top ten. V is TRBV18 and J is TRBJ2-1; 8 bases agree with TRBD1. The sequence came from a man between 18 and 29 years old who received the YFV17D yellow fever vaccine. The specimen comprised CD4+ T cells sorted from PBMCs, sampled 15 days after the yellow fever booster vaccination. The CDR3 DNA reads TGTGCCAGCTCACTTGGACAGGGTACTAGCTCCTACAATGAGCAGTTCTTC. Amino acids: CASSLGQGTSSYNEQFF.